Shown below are 29 T cell receptor beta chains from a single sample sequenced in a study of blood T cell repertoires in COVID-19. Clones were read by immunoSEQ multiplex PCR, and TCRdb kept only the in-frame ones, dropping some. The sample includes under 200,000 clones, approximately 86% of them seen just once. What was sequenced was peripheral blood. The receptors shown here come from a man between 65 and 85 years old with acute or convalescent COVID-19.

This clone was detected once. The chain has TRBV7-9 and TRBJ1-1; TRBD1 agrees at 9 bases. The CDR3 runs 14 residues. V lost 6 bases and J lost 3; bases outside the gene matches: 5. Germline values: CDR1 SEHNR, CDR2 FQNEAQ (reference sequence). The CDR3 region is CASRRDREDTEAFF. The CDR3 region has the DNA TGTGCCAGCAGGAGGGACAGGGAGGACACTGAAGCTTTCTTT.

The chain employs TRBV5-5 and TRBJ1-3; 12 nucleotides match TRBD1. CDR1 and CDR2 from the germline V gene are SGHKS and YYEKEE (reference sequence). With 4 bases clipped from V and 6 bases from J, the junction kept 5 bases outside the gene matches. CDR3 length: 15 amino acids. The CDR3 DNA reads as TGTGCCAGCAGCCCAGAGGGACAGGGGGCAAACACCATATATTTT. Amino acids: CASSPEGQGANTIYF.

The chain couples TRBV12-3 or TRBV12-4 to TRBJ2-1, with D perhaps TRBD1 (5 bases). With 11 bases removed from V and 8 bases from J, the gap between germline ends came to 13 bases. CDR3 length: 11 amino acids. The CDR3, as DNA: TGTGCCGACAGCTCTCGGGATGAGCAGTTCTTC. Amino acids: CADSSRDEQFF.

The V and J genes are TRBV9 and TRBJ2-1; D remains ambiguous. CDR3 length: 12 amino acids. The V gene lost 0 bases and the J gene lost 9 bases, with 7 bases spanning the gap. Germline V gene lookup returns CDR1 SGDLS and CDR2 YYNGEE. The CDR3 region is CASSVDSPEQFF. The CDR3 DNA sequence: TGTGCCAGCAGCGTAGACAGCCCTGAGCAGTTCTTC.

The chain couples TRBV24-1 to TRBJ1-5; D uncertain. V lost 4 bases to trimming and J lost 7 bases, with 13 bases between them. This CDR3 is built from 14 residues. From germline, CDR1 is KGHDR and CDR2 SFDVKD. The CDR3 DNA reads TGTGCCACCAGTGACTCACGGACGGGGCAGCCCCAGCATTTT. Translating it yields CATSDSRTGQPQHF.

This clone has a handful of counts. V usage is TRBV18 and J usage is TRBJ1-1, with 9 bases lining up with TRBD1. The CDR3 length is 17 residues. V gave up 2 bases and J gave up 4 bases; unmatched junction bases: 11. The V gene's germline CDR1 is KGHSH and CDR2 LQKENI. The CDR3 coding sequence is TGTGCCAGCTCACCAAGATCTTCGGGACAGGGAGGCACTGAAGCTTTCTTT. This sequence encodes CASSPRSSGQGGTEAFF.

The rearrangement uses TRBV7-8 and TRBJ2-1, with D perhaps TRBD1 (6 bases). Germline CDR1 reads SGHVS; CDR2 reads FQNEAQ. Between the trimmed V and J ends, which lost 1 base and 10 bases, there was a span of 11 bases. CDR3 length: 13 residues. CDR3 loop: CASSLGQVSEQFF. As DNA, the CDR3 is TGTGCCAGCAGCTTAGGACAGGTAAGCGAGCAGTTCTTC.

The chain combines TRBV6-5 with TRBJ1-2; the D gene is possibly TRBD1 (5 bases). Trimming stripped 4 bases from V and 8 bases from J, with 8 bases between. The CDR3 is 11 amino acids. Germline loops: CDR1 MNHEY, CDR2 SVGAGI. The DNA of the CDR3 is TGTGCCAGCAGTTGGGGCGGCGGCTACACCTTC. Translating gives CASSWGGGYTF.

The chain has TRBV3-1 (or the pseudogene TRBV3-2) and TRBJ2-2; D gene uncertain. V shed 4 bases and J shed 4 bases, with 7 bases lying between them. Germline V CDR1 and CDR2: LGHDT, YNNKEL (reference sequence). The CDR3 contains 13 residues. The CDR3 region has the DNA TGTGCCAGCAGCCCAAGCGTCACCGGGGAGCTGTTTTTT. Encoded protein: CASSPSVTGELFF.

This chain links TRBV7-2 with TRBJ2-7; the D is unclear. Germline loops: CDR1 SGHTA, CDR2 FQGNSA. V was shortened by 4 bases and J by 0 bases, with 10 bases between the two germline ends. This CDR3 spans 14 amino acids. The CDR3 DNA follows: TGTGCCAGCAGCTCCAGGATCAGCTCCTACGAGCAGTACTTC. Protein: CASSSRISSYEQYF.

The chain recombines TRBV7-2 with TRBJ1-5, with D possibly TRBD1 on 5 matching bases. The V gene's germline CDR1 is SGHTA and CDR2 FQGNSA. V shed 1 base and J shed 9 bases, with 7 bases lying between them. The CDR3 extends over 12 amino acids. The CDR3 protein is CASSLERGPQHF. CDR3 coding DNA: TGTGCCAGCAGCTTAGAAAGGGGGCCCCAGCATTTT.

The chain employs TRBV12-2 and TRBJ2-1; the table gives TRBD1 as D, unverified against the DNA. TRBV12-2 is annotated as a pseudogene. This CDR3 region has 13 residues. CDR3 sequence: CASRFDRGNEQFF. CDR3 nucleotide sequence: TGTGCAAGTCGCTTCGACAGGGGCAATGAGCAGTTCTTC.

The chain uses TRBV27 and TRBJ2-1; D unresolved. The CDR3 has 13 residues. Per the germline V gene, CDR1 is MNHEY and CDR2 is SMNVEV (reference sequence). The ends were cut back, 4 bases at V and 4 bases at J, with 8 bases in the middle. CDR3 protein: CASSWRDYNEQFF. DNA of the CDR3: TGTGCCAGCAGTTGGAGAGATTACAATGAGCAGTTCTTC.

The rearrangement uses TRBV2 and TRBJ1-5; 7 bases fit TRBD1. The CDR3 runs to 13 residues. Looked up from germline, CDR1 is SNHLY and CDR2 is FYNNEI. V shed 5 bases, J shed 5 bases, and the junction held 3 bases outside the gene matches. The CDR3 DNA reads as TGTGCCAGCAGTTTCACAGGGGATCAGCCCCAGCATTTT. Translation: CASSFTGDQPQHF.

The V gene is TRBV27, the J gene TRBJ1-1; unclear D gene. From germline, CDR1 is MNHEY and CDR2 SMNVEV (reference sequence). The CDR3 is 14 residues long. V was cut by 5 bases and J by 0 bases, with 10 bases left in between. The CDR3, as DNA: TGTGCCAGCAGTCCCCACAGCCTGAACACTGAAGCTTTCTTT. Its translation is CASSPHSLNTEAFF.

About this clone: At one end, the junction sequence differs from germline, possibly due to a read error. J is TRBJ1-2 and V is TRBV7-3; TRBD1 aligns across 8 bases. CDR1 SGHTA and CDR2 FQGTGA come from the germline V gene. The CDR3 sequence is 12 residues long. CDR3 protein: CASSSWTGSQAF. CDR3 DNA sequence: TGTGCCAGCAGCTCCTGGACAGGGTCCCAGGCCTTC.

This sequence joins TRBV9 and TRBJ2-3; 8 bases agree with TRBD2. The CDR3 sequence is 17 residues long. Germline values: CDR1 SGDLS, CDR2 YYNGEE. V lost 4 bases and J lost 6; bases outside the gene matches: 16. In nucleotides, the CDR3 is TGTGCCAGCAGCCCCCGGGTGACTAGCGTCTCATGGGATACGCAGTATTTT. It yields the protein CASSPRVTSVSWDTQYF.

V gene TRBV7-3 combines with J gene TRBJ2-1; TRBD2 matches at 10 bases. CDR1 is SGHTA, CDR2 FQGTGA, per germline. Germline trimming cut 2 bases from V and 10 bases from J; bases unmatched to any gene: 8. The length of the CDR3 is 15 residues. The CDR3 loop reads CASSLLASGGREQFF. CDR3 DNA sequence: TGTGCCAGCAGCTTACTAGCTAGCGGGGGCCGGGAGCAGTTCTTC.

The CDR3 region is CASGPVPGNTIYF. The CDR3 coding sequence is TGTGCCAGCGGGCCCGTACCTGGAAACACCATATATTTT. The chain couples TRBV27 to TRBJ1-3, with no clear D. V was trimmed by 8 bases and J by 2 bases, leaving 10 bases between them. Germline CDR1 MNHEY, CDR2 SMNVEV (reference sequence). The length of the CDR3 is 13 residues.

This rearrangement joins TRBV29-1 to TRBJ1-1; D may be TRBD1 (5 bases). The CDR3 totals 13 residues. V was shortened by 7 bases and J by 1 base, with 13 bases between the two germline ends. Germline V gene data show CDR1 as SQVTM and CDR2 as ANQGSEA. The CDR3 region has the DNA TGCAGCGCCAGACAACAGGAGAACACTGAAGCTTTCTTT. Residues: CSARQQENTEAFF.

The genes are TRBV28 and TRBJ1-6; D is unresolved. The length of the CDR3 is 15 residues. V was clipped by 4 bases and J by 7 bases, with 14 bases between them. Germline CDR1 and CDR2: MDHEN and SYDVKM. For the CDR3, the DNA is TGTGCCAGCAGTTCTCCTGGACTACTCAATTCACCCCTCCACTTT. It codes for CASSSPGLLNSPLHF. Full variable domain (rest looked up from reference TRBV28 and TRBJ1-6): DVKVTQSSRYLVKRTGEKVFLECVQDMDHENMFWYRQDPGLGLRLIYFSYDVKMKEKGDIPEGYSVSREKKERFSLILESASTNQTSMYLCASSSPGLLNSPLHFGNGTRLTVT.

The chain has TRBV10-2 and TRBJ2-7; TRBD1 might be the D (6 bases). The ends were cut back, 8 bases at V and 0 bases at J, with 11 bases in the middle. The CDR3 sequence is 13 residues long. The germline V gene has CDR1 WSHSY and CDR2 SAAADI. The CDR3 reads CASASDSSYEQYF. Here the CDR3 DNA reads TGCGCCAGCGCCTCGGACAGCTCCTACGAGCAGTACTTC.

This clone occurred once. The chain links TRBV5-1 to TRBJ2-1, with 10 nucleotides matching TRBD1. The germline V gene encodes CDR1 SGHRS and CDR2 YFSETQ. V lost 4 bases and J lost 4; bases outside the gene matches: 8. This CDR3 is built from 16 residues. As DNA, the CDR3 is TGCGCCAGCAGCGCAACCGGGACAGGGGAGTACAATGAGCAGTTCTTC. This sequence encodes CASSATGTGEYNEQFF. The entire variable domain, with the rest obtained from reference TRBV5-1 and TRBJ2-1, is as follows: KAGVTQTPRYLIKTRGQQVTLSCSPISGHRSVSWYQQTPGQGLQFLFEYFSETQRNKGNFPGRFSGRQFSNSRSEMNVSTLELGDSALYLCASSATGTGEYNEQFFGPGTRLTVL.

This chain links TRBV24-1 with TRBJ2-5; D perhaps matches TRBD2 (6 bases). CDR1 is KGHDR, CDR2 SFDVKD, per germline. This CDR3 is 15 amino acids long. V was shortened by 0 bases and J by 1 base, with 8 bases between the two germline ends. CDR3 nucleotides: TGTGCCACCAGTGATTTGTTGCGGGGCCAAGAGACCCAGTACTTC. Translating gives CATSDLLRGQETQYF.

The table lists this clone with a few counts. This chain joins TRBV7-3 and TRBJ1-1, with D uncertain. The V gene lost 2 bases and the J gene lost 1 base, with 5 bases spanning the gap. The CDR3 has 13 residues. CDR1 is SGHTA and CDR2 is FQGTGA in the germline V gene. Written as DNA, the CDR3 is TGTGCCAGCAGCTTACGACAGAACACTGAAGCTTTCTTT. Translation: CASSLRQNTEAFF.

The chain combines TRBV10-3 with TRBJ1-2, with 8 bases lining up with TRBD1. The CDR3 length is 15 residues. After removal of 0 bases from V and 5 bases from J, the junction contained 5 bases not matched to a gene. CDR1 and CDR2 (germline): ENHRY, SYGVKD. The CDR3 DNA is TGTGCCATCAGTGAGTCCGGGCAGGGGGCTTATGGCTACACCTTC. This sequence encodes CAISESGQGAYGYTF.

The chain uses TRBV2 and TRBJ2-5; 9 bases line up with TRBD2. With 6 bases clipped from V and 5 bases from J, the junction kept 7 bases outside the gene matches. Germline CDR1 reads SNHLY; CDR2 reads FYNNEI. The CDR3 sequence is 14 residues long. CDR3 residues: CASSLSAGGETQYF. CDR3 sequence (DNA): TGTGCCAGCAGCCTCTCAGCGGGAGGTGAGACCCAGTACTTC.

This clone was seen more than once but under ten times. The chain combines TRBV19 with TRBJ1-2; tentatively, D is TRBD1 (5 bases). The CDR3 runs to 12 residues. Germline-derived CDR1 and CDR2 are LNHDA and SQIVND (reference sequence). V gave up 9 bases and J gave up 4 bases, with 12 bases separating them. The CDR3 DNA follows: TGTGCCAGCGCGGAGGGGATCTATGGCTACACCTTC. Residues: CASAEGIYGYTF.

The V call is TRBV6-6, the J call TRBJ2-7; 8 nucleotides align to TRBD1. CDR3 length: 15 amino acids. CDR1 MNHNY and CDR2 SVGAGI come from the germline V gene (reference sequence). Trimming removed 4 bases from V and 2 bases from J; junction bases left unmatched: 7. The CDR3 loop reads CASSSWTGPPYEQYF. DNA for the CDR3: TGTGCCAGCAGTTCTTGGACAGGGCCCCCCTACGAGCAGTACTTC.